This entry describes one T cell receptor (beta chain). The record originates from a study of blood T cell repertoires in COVID-19. The CDR3 consists of 13 residues. The V and J ends lost 6 bases and 2 bases, in that order; junction bases with no gene match: 3. The germline V gene encodes CDR1 LNHDA and CDR2 SQIVND (reference sequence). In the original processing: Nucleated cell number was recorded as an estimate derived from reference gene primer amplification. Produced via immunoSEQ multiplex PCR; TCRdb's table is partial and in-frame only. V, J and clone size reflect that table, while D and trimming were determined from the DNA. The data hold about 130,000 clones, with 85% to 90% observed a single time.

The chain has TRBV19 and TRBJ2-5; 7 nucleotides align to TRBD1. The origin of this receptor is a man aged 70 or older with active COVID-19. Material: peripheral blood. The DNA of the CDR3 is TGTGCCAGTAGCACGGGACAGCAAGAGACCCAGTACTTC. It is translated as CASSTGQQETQYF. The full variable domain, rest sourced from reference TRBV19 and TRBJ2-5, is DGGITQSPKYLFRKEGQNVTLSCEQNLNHDAMYWYRQDPGQGLRLIYYSQIVNDFQKGDIAEGYSVSREKKESFPLTVTSAQKNPTAFYLCASSTGQQETQYFGPGTRLLVL.